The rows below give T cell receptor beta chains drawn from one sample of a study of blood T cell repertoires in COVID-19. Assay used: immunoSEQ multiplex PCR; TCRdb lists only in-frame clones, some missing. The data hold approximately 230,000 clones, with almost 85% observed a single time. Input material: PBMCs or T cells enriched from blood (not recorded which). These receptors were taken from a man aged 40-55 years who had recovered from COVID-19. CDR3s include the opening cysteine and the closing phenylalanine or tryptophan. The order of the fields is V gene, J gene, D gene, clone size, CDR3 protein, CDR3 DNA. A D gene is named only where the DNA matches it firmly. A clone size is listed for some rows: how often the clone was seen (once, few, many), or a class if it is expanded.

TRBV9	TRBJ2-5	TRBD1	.	CASSMGTGGGVETQYF	TGTGCCAGCAGCATGGGGACAGGGGGTGGGGTAGAGACCCAGTACTTC
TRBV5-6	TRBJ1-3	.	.	CASSGTGRTIYF	TGTGCCAGCAGCGGAACAGGGCGCACCATATATTTT
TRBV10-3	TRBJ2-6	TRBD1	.	CAIKTGDGANVLTF	TGTGCCATCAAAACAGGGGATGGGGCCAACGTCCTGACTTTC
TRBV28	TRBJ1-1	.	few	CASSLSAGITEAFF	TGTGCCAGCAGTTTAAGTGCAGGGATAACTGAAGCTTTCTTT
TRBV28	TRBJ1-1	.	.	CASSPPGEAFF	TGTGCCAGCAGTCCTCCCGGGGAAGCTTTCTTT
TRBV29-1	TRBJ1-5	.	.	CSVVGQRDNQPQHF	TGCAGCGTTGTCGGACAGCGTGATAATCAGCCCCAGCATTTT
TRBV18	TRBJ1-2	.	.	CASSPTGSSHYGYTF	TGTGCCAGCTCACCCACAGGGTCTTCTCACTATGGCTACACCTTC
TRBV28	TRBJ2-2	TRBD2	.	CASSLGLAGARWQLFF	TGTGCCAGCAGCCTCGGACTAGCGGGCGCCCGGTGGCAGCTGTTTTTT
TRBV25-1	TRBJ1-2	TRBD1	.	CASRDRELYGYTF	TGTGCCAGCAGAGACAGGGAACTATATGGCTACACCTTC
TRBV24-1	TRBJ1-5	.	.	CATRRGGNQPQHF	TGTGCCACCAGGCGGGGGGGCAATCAGCCCCAGCATTTT
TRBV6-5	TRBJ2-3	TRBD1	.	CASSYTGGGGDTQYF	TGTGCCAGCAGTTATACAGGGGGCGGAGGGGATACGCAGTATTTT
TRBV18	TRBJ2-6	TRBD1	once	CASSPRGQGNTGANVLTF	TGTGCCAGCTCACCGCGGGGACAGGGGAACACTGGGGCCAACGTCCTGACTTTC
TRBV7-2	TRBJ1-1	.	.	CASSLYASRNTEAFF	TGTGCCAGCAGCTTATACGCCAGTCGAAACACTGAAGCTTTCTTT